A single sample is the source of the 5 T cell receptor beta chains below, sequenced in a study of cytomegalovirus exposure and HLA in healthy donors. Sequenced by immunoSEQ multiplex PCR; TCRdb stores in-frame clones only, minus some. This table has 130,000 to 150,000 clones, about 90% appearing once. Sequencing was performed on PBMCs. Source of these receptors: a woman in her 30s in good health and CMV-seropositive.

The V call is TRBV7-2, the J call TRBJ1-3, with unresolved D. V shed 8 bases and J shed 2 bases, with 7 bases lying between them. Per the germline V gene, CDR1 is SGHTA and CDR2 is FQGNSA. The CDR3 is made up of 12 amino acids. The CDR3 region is CASRLPGNTIYF. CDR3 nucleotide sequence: TGTGCCAGCCGACTCCCTGGAAACACCATATATTTT.

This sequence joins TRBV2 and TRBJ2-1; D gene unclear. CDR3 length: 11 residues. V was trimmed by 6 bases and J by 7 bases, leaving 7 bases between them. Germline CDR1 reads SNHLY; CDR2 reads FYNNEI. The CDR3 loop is CASRRVNEQFF. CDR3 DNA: TGTGCCAGCAGACGAGTTAATGAGCAGTTCTTC.

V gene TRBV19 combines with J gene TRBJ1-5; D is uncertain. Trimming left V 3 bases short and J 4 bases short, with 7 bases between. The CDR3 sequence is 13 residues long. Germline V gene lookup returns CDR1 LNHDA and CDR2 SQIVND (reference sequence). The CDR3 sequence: CASSIQANQPQHF. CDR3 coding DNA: TGTGCCAGTAGTATCCAGGCTAATCAGCCCCAGCATTTT.

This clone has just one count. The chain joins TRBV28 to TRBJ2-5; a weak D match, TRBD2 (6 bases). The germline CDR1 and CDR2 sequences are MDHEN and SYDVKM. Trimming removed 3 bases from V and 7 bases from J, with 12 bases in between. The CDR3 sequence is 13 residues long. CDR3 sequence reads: CASSFGVGGTQYF. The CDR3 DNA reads TGTGCCAGCAGTTTCGGGGTGGGGGGGACCCAGTACTTC.

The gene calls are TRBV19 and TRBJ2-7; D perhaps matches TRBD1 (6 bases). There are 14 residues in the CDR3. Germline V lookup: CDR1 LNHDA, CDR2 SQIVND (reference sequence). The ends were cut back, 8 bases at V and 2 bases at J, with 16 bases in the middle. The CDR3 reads CASSPRGVPYEQYF. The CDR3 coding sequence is TGTGCCAGTTCTCCCAGGGGAGTCCCCTACGAGCAGTACTTC. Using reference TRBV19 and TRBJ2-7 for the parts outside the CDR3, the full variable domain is DGGITQSPKYLFRKEGQNVTLSCEQNLNHDAMYWYRQDPGQGLRLIYYSQIVNDFQKGDIAEGYSVSREKKESFPLTVTSAQKNPTAFYLCASSPRGVPYEQYFGPGTRLTVT.